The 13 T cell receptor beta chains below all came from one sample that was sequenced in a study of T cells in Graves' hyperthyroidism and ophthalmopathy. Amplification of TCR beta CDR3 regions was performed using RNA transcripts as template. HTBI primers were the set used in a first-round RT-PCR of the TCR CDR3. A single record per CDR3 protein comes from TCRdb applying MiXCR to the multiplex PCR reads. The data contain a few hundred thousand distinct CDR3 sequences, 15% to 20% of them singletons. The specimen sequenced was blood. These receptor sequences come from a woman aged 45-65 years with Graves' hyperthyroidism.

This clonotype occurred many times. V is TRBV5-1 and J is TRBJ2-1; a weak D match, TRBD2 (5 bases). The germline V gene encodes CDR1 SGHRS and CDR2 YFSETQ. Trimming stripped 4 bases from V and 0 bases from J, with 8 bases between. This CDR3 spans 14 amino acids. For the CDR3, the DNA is TGCGCCAGCAGCGACCGGGACTCCTACAATGAGCAGTTCTTC. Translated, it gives CASSDRDSYNEQFF.

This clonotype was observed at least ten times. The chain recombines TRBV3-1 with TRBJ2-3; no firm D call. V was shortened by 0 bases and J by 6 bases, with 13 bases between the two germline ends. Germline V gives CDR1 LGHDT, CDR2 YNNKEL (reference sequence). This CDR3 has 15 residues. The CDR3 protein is CASSQDLAGDDTQYF. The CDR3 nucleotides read TGTGCCAGCAGCCAAGATCTCGCAGGCGATGATACGCAGTATTTT.

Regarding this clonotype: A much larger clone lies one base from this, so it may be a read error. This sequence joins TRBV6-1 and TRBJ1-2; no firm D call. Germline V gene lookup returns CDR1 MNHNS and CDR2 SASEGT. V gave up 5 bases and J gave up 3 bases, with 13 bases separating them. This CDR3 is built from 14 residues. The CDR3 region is CASSMRTPYYGYTF. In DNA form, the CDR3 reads TGTGCCAGCAGTATGCGGACGCCCTACTATGGCTACACCTTC.

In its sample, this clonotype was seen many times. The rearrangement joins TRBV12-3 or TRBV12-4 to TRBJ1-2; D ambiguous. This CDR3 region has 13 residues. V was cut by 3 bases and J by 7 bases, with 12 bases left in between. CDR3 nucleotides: TGTGCCAGCAGTTTCTGGGGTATTGGTGGCTACACCTTC. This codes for CASSFWGIGGYTF.

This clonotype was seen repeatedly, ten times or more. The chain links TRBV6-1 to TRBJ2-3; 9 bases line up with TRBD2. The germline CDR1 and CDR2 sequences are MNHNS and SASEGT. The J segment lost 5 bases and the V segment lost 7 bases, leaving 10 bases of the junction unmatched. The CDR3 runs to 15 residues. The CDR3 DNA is TGTGCCAGCAAGGGTGGGCTAGCGGGAAAAGATACGCAGTATTTT. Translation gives CASKGGLAGKDTQYF.

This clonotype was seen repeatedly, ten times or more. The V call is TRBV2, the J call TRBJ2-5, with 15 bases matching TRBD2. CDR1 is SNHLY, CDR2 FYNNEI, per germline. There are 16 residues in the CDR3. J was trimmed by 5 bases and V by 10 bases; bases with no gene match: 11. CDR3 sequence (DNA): TGTGCCACCCCCCGGACTAGCGGGAGGGGAGGGGAGACCCAGTACTTC. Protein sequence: CATPRTSGRGGETQYF.

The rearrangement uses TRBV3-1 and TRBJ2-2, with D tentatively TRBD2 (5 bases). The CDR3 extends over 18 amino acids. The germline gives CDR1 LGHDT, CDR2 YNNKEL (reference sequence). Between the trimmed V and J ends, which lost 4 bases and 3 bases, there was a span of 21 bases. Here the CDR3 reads CASSPRPRSGEYTGELFF. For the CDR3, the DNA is TGTGCCAGCAGCCCCAGACCCCGTTCCGGGGAGTACACCGGGGAGCTGTTTTTT.

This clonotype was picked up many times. CDR3 sequence: CASSPGRGSDTQYF. As DNA, the CDR3 is TGTGCCAGCAGCCCCGGACGCGGATCGGATACGCAGTATTTT. The chain carries TRBV3-1 and TRBJ2-3; D unclear. The CDR3 has 14 residues. The germline V gene has CDR1 LGHDT and CDR2 YNNKEL (reference sequence). The V end was cut by 4 bases, the J end by 6 bases, with 14 bases between.

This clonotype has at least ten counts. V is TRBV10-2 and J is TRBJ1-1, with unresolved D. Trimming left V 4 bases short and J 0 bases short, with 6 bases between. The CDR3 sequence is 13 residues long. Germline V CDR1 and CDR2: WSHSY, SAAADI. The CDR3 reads CASSATLNTEAFF. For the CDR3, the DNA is TGCGCCAGCAGTGCCACCTTGAACACTGAAGCTTTCTTT.

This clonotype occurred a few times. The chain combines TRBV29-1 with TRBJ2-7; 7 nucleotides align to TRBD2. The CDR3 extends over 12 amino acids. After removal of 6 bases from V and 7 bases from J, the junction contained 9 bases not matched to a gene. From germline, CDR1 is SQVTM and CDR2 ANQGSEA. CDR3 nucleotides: TGCAGCGTCACTCTGACTAGCTCGGAGCAGTACTTC. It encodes CSVTLTSSEQYF.

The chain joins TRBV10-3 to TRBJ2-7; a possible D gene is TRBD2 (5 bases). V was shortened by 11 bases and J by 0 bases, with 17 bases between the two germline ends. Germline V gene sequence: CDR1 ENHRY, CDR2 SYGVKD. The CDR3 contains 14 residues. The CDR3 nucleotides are TGTGCCCCCTCGGATAGCGAAAGCTCCTACGAGCAGTACTTC. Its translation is CAPSDSESSYEQYF.

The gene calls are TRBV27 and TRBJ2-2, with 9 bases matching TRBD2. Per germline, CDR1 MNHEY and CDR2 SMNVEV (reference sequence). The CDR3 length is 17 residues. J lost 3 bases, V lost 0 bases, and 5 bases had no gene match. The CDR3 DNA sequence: TGTGCCAGCAGTTTATCGAAGGGACTAGCAGACACCGGGGAGCTGTTTTTT. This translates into CASSLSKGLADTGELFF.

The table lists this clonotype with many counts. The CDR3 nucleotides read TGTGCCAGCAGCTTTGACGGCCACTCCTACAATGAGCAGTTCTTC. Translation: CASSFDGHSYNEQFF. V usage is TRBV7-8 and J usage is TRBJ2-1, with D unclear. Trimming shortened V by 3 bases and J by 0 bases, and 9 bases separated the two germline ends. CDR3 size: 15 residues. Germline CDR1 and CDR2: SGHVS and FQNEAQ.